This TCR beta chain originates from a study of blood T cell repertoires in COVID-19. Study in general: COVID-19 samples, acute and convalescent, were from the United States, Italy and Spain. T cells, B-cell-depleted T cells, or PBMCs provided the cDNA or gDNA that served as material.

This clone was picked up one time. In the authors' workflow: Scientists estimated how many nucleated cells there were by amplifying reference gene primers. Sequencing was performed with immunoSEQ multiplex PCR; in TCRdb, only in-frame clones are kept and a portion is missing. Clone size and V and J calls were adopted from that table, with D and trimming inferred from the DNA. The sample consists of about 93,000 clones, 70% to 80% of them appearing once. The CDR3 totals 15 residues. V was pared by 4 bases and J by 3 bases, with 4 bases of the junction left unmatched. Germline CDR1 is KGHSH and CDR2 is LQKENI.

This TCR derives from a human donor in a cohort sampled during active COVID-19. The sample consisted of peripheral blood. The rearrangement uses TRBV18 and TRBJ1-5, with 9 bases aligning to TRBD1. This chain's CDR3 is CASSLTGGYNQPQHF. CDR3 DNA: TGTGCCAGCTCACTGACAGGGGGGTACAATCAGCCCCAGCATTTT.